What follows is one T cell receptor beta chain and its context. Its antigen is currently unknown. The PCR contained 60 Vbeta and 13 Jbeta primers. Generated by immunoSEQ multiplex PCR, the TCRdb table keeps only in-frame clones and is missing some. The sample holds 150,000 or so clones. This sample is drawn from a study of cytomegalovirus exposure and HLA in healthy donors. General study results and limits: Analysis was performed later, and it showed HLA-associated TCR beta chains to be more clonally expanded than equally common others.

This sequence was found in a man younger than 35 in good health and CMV-seronegative. The source material was PBMCs.

The CDR3 DNA follows: TGTGCCAGCTCAGTTGGACGGGGGAGCAATCAGCCCCAGCATTTT. Its translation: CASSVGRGSNQPQHF. The rearrangement links TRBV18 to TRBJ1-5; perhaps TRBD1 as D (5 bases). Germline V gene data show CDR1 as KGHSH and CDR2 as LQKENI. The CDR3 length is 15 residues. V gave up 5 bases and J gave up 1 base, with 12 bases separating them. Full variable domain (rest looked up from reference TRBV18 and TRBJ1-5): NAGVMQNPRHLVRRRGQEARLRCSPMKGHSHVYWYRQLPEEGLKFMVYLQKENIIDESGMPKERFSAEFPKEGPSILRIQQVVRGDSAAYFCASSVGRGSNQPQHFGDGTRLSIL.